This record covers a single T cell receptor (beta chain). Which antigen it targets is not known. Base quality data are lacking; no much larger clone is found one base away. TCR beta CDR3 regions were amplified from RNA transcripts for repertoire sequencing. The first round was an RT-PCR using HTBI primers with the Qiagen OneStep RT-PCR kit, and this first round was followed by a second-round multiplex PCR, then size selection and purification. Libraries were sequenced on an Illumina HiSeq2000 using paired-end 100 bp reads. On the authors' methods: SOAPnuke was used to process the reads, throwing out any read that had adapters, had uncalled bases, had a mean Phred below 15, or lacked an exact constant-primer or identifier match. High-quality paired reads were merged with COPE v1.2.5. Each unique nucleotide sequence was defined as a clonotype, and clonotypes were aligned to IMGT TRB V, D and J references with MiTCR v1.1. The analysis was limited to V-J combinations with a frequency above 0.0001, which together covered 98% to 99.2% of repertoires. For each V-J combination, a TCR clonal expansion and chaos score was defined as F50 clonal expansion divided by the chaos observed in the TCRdist matrix. Welch's t-statistics and random forest were used to narrow the features down to about twelve V-J combinations, which were then fed into a naive Bayes classifier. The similarity between thyroid and blood repertoires was quantified using the Morisita-Horn index. The public reads were reanalyzed by TCRdb: fastp trimming at Q25, MiXCR alignment, in-frame beta chains only. Duplicate CDR3 protein sequences are folded into a single record with the most common DNA and genes. TCRdb, not the authors, supplied the V and J calls. The sample table lists around 1.1 million distinct CDR3 sequences, 35% to 40% of them with a count of one. Clones ranked in the top ten supply roughly 10% of the sample.

These data belong to a study of Graves' ophthalmopathy and Graves' hyperthyroidism (dated by TCRdb to the late 2010s). General notes on the study: Hyperthyroidism was defined as stable when no progression to ophthalmopathy occurred within 18 months of follow-up. Following sample collection, hyperthyroidism patients were given methimazole at a starting dose of 30 mg daily, and ophthalmopathy patients were given high-dose intravenous methylprednisolone. A discovery set of 95 to 100 patients (around 40 ophthalmopathy, some 58 stable hyperthyroidism) was enrolled to explore V-J signatures distinguishing ophthalmopathy from hyperthyroidism. To tell Graves' ophthalmopathy apart from Graves' hyperthyroidism, and to predict which patients would progress to ophthalmopathy, the study relied on TCR beta repertoire signatures. In total, around 130 blood samples were TCR-sequenced: 40 to 45 ophthalmopathy, about 75 hyperthyroidism and approximately 17 hyperthyroidism-to-ophthalmopathy patients. An independent validation cohort was composed of around 19 hyperthyroidism patients and roughly 16 patients who later progressed from hyperthyroidism to ophthalmopathy. T-cell repertoires of thyroid tissue and blood were compared in several hyperthyroidism patients. Results the study describes overall, beyond this receptor: Most expanded thyroid clonotypes with frequency above 0.001 were also detected in blood, suggesting blood repertoires may reflect the thyroid immune response. In cross-validation, the 13-signature model distinguished ophthalmopathy from stable hyperthyroidism with approximately 90% sensitivity and 81.08% specificity, while in the test set the corresponding values were roughly 80% and 75%. No statistical method was used to predetermine the sample size, and group allocation was not hidden from the investigators. In validation, the model predicted ophthalmopathy progression with 70.59% sensitivity and around 72% specificity; 12 predicted patients were CT-confirmed with GO in a median of approximately six months.

The CDR1 and CDR2 encoded by the germline V gene (reference sequence) are DFQATT and SNEGSKA. V drops 3 bases and J drops 0 bases, leaving 14 bases in between. The CDR3 holds 15 amino acids from the cysteine to the phenylalanine. CDR3 DNA only is kept here, 45 bases in frame from base 1. The hyperthyroidism patients were 18 to 65 years old and newly diagnosed, with a disease duration of less than 2 months. Anyone with other autoimmune diseases, uncontrolled infections, pregnancy or lactation was excluded from the study. Diagnosis was based on clinical symptoms, serum thyroxine, TRAb, thyroid ultrasound and orbital computed tomography. Trizol reagent was used to extract the total RNA, and its quality was then checked on an Agilent 2100 Bioanalyzer.

Sequencing was performed on peripheral blood or thyroid tissue (not recorded which). This clonotype originated in an adult man with Graves' hyperthyroidism. The sequence links TRBV20-1 to TRBJ1-2; TRBD1 might be the D gene, on 6 matching bases. The CDR3 sequence is CSASRGQGTNYGYTF. The DNA is TGCAGTGCTAGTCGGGGGCAGGGCACTAACTATGGCTACACCTTC.